This T cell receptor (beta chain) derives from a study of shared clonotypes between healthy human individuals. Study-wide points: Few donors limited the genetic and exposure-history diversity represented.

The J segment lost 3 bases and the V segment lost 10 bases, leaving 9 bases of the junction unmatched. The CDR3 has 15 residues. CDR1 ENHRY and CDR2 SYGVKD come from the germline V gene. The data were produced by immunoSEQ multiplex PCR, yet TCRdb's version contains in-frame clones alone and is incomplete. This sample has more than 450,000 clones, with around 74% found just once. The sample holds one count of this clone. Antigen: not known. The sequence was collected from a woman between 40 and 55 years old in good health. Some clones in this sample may be carry-over from other donors' samples. Material for sequencing was PBMCs. The V gene is TRBV10-3, the J gene TRBJ2-7; TRBD2 matches 13 bases. The CDR3 region is CATQRGLAGLYEQYF. CDR3 DNA: TGTGCCACCCAACGGGGACTAGCGGGACTCTACGAGCAGTACTTC.